Below, one TCR beta chain is given with its context. This clonotype was seen more than once but under ten times. There is no known antigen for this receptor. Base qualities are not recorded, but no much larger clone differs from it by a single base. This sample stems from a study of identical twins (TCRdb year 2016). About the study as a whole: To test whether fetal clonotypes persist, this study deep-sequenced TCR alpha and beta repertoires from monozygotic twins, from unrelated adults of various ages, and from cord blood. To rule out contamination, the twin experiments were replicated at different times with different library preparation protocols. What the authors observed across the whole study: Because the same donors could not be followed over many years, the conclusions relied on cross-sectional statistical analysis. Abundant cord blood beta clonotypes carried fewer insertions; young adult naive repertoires showed a weaker similar trend, while memory repertoires showed none. Compared with coincidental sharing between unrelated individuals, out-of-frame TCR alpha sequences shared between twins had an excess of sequences with low generation probability. The excess sharing between twins in beta out-of-frame sequences was weaker because fewer shared sequences reduced the signal-to-noise ratio. Invariant T cells such as MAIT and iNKT could partly confound zero-insertion analyses, although diverse VJ usage argued against such confounding for most clonotypes. Out-of-frame TCR alpha sharing in monozygotic twins was systematically underestimated by recombination models, whereas sharing between unrelated individuals was in agreement with the recombination models.

The library was produced with 5' RACE. The sequencer was an Illumina HiSeq 2000. Template switching introduced a universal primer binding site; the final cDNA contained a unique molecular identifier, enabling accurate counting of TCR cDNA molecules. Specific primers in the conserved constant-segment region were used to synthesize first-strand cDNA for TCR alpha and beta chains. Each cDNA library was double barcoded, with a SMART-Mk sample barcode plus Illumina barcodes, to control for contamination. Two successive PCR steps introduced TruSeq adapter sequences along with Illumina sample barcodes. TCR alpha and beta cDNA libraries were sequenced on the Illumina HiSeq platform with custom primers. In the paper's pipeline: MiGEC was used to process raw reads and extract unique molecular identifiers, and MiXCR was used to find CDR3 positions. Recombination models were inferred per individual with the repgenHMM and IGoR tools using an EM algorithm. Shared clonotypes were analyzed with the tcR package in R, and sharing was normalized by the product of cloneset sizes. Out-of-frame nonproductive sequences were analyzed to study raw recombination free of thymic and clonal selection effects. TCRdb trimmed the raw reads at Q25, called clones with MiXCR and kept productive beta chains. Identical CDR3 proteins give one entry, which carries the most common genes and DNA. It is TCRdb's table, rather than the study itself, that gives the V and J calls and clone size. This sample comprises around 490,000 distinct CDR3 sequences, about 20% of them detected only once. The biggest ten clones account for 0.48% of the sample.

Trimming takes 8 bases from V and 2 bases from J, and the germline ends sit 9 bases apart. CDR1 and CDR2 are drawn from the germline V gene (reference sequence): SEHNR, FQNEAQ. There are 13 amino acids in the CDR3, from cysteine to phenylalanine inclusive. Solely the CDR3 DNA is kept, with 39 bases framed from the first base. Every donor was a healthy Caucasian. Three pairs of female monozygotic twins, all aged about 18 to 29 years, were included in the twin cohort. Positive isolation kits from Invitrogen were used to isolate CD4+ and CD8+ T cell populations. The same data also contributed to another study, on yellow fever vaccine responses in identical twins. The second source states: According to the authors, in identical twins the way T cells responded to vaccination appeared partly convergent and partly personalized. In identical twins, the study followed T cell clones that responded to the vaccine with precision.

The sample was CD4+ T cells sorted from blood. This chain joins TRBV7-9 to TRBJ1-4, with the D gene too uncertain to name. The origin of this receptor is a woman in her late teens or twenties in good health. The CDR3 amino acid sequence is: CASRGLTNEKLFF. Read as DNA, the sequence is TGTGCCAGCCGCGGACTCACTAATGAAAAACTGTTTTTT.